Included here is one T cell receptor (beta chain) sequence, with context. What it binds is unknown. This sample was included in a study of cytomegalovirus exposure and HLA in healthy donors. Study observations and caveats: The study flagged some 170 TCR beta chains as cytomegalovirus-associated.

This PCR relied on a set of 60 Vbeta primers and 13 Jbeta primers. The protocol was immunoSEQ multiplex PCR, while the TCRdb copy is restricted to in-frame clones and leaves out a portion. Of 120,000 or so clones listed, about three quarters were seen once; the top ten hold 3.4%. This CDR3 is built from 15 residues. J was trimmed by 1 base and V by 6 bases; bases with no gene match: 8. Germline CDR1 MDHEN, CDR2 SYDVKM. The TCR sequence derives from a man aged 25 to 40 in good health and CMV-seronegative. The sample taken for sequencing was PBMCs. The chain carries TRBV28 and TRBJ1-1, with 7 nucleotides matching TRBD1. CDR3 in amino acids: CASSFLTGRNTEAFF. The CDR3 bases are TGTGCCAGCAGCTTCCTGACAGGGAGGAACACTGAAGCTTTCTTT.